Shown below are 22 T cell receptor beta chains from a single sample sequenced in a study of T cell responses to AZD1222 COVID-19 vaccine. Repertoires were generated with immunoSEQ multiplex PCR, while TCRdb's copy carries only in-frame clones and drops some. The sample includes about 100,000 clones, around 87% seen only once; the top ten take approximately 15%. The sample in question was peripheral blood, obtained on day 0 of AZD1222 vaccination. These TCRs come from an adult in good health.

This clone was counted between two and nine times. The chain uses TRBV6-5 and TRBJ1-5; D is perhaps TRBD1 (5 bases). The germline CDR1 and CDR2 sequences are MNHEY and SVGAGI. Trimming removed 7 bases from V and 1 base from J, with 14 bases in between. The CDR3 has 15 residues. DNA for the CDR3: TGTGCCAGCATTATGGGGCAGGCGAGCAATCAGCCCCAGCATTTT. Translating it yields CASIMGQASNQPQHF.

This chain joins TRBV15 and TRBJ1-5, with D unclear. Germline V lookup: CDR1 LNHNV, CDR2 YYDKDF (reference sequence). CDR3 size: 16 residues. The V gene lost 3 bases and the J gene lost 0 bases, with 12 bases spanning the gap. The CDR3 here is CATSSGRDSSNQPQHF. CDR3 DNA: TGTGCCACCAGCAGTGGGAGAGATAGTAGCAATCAGCCCCAGCATTTT.

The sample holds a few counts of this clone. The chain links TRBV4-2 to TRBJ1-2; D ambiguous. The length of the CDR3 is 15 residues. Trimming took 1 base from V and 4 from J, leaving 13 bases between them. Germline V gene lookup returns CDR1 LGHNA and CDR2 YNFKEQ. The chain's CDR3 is CASSQAHRSSYGYTF. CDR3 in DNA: TGTGCCAGCAGCCAAGCCCATAGGTCCAGCTATGGCTACACCTTC.

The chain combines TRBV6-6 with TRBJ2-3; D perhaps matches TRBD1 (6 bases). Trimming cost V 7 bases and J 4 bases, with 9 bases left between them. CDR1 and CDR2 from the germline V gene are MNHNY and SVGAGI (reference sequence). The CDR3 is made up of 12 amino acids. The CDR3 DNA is TGTGCCAGCAAAACAGGGCCAGATACGCAGTATTTT. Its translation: CASKTGPDTQYF.

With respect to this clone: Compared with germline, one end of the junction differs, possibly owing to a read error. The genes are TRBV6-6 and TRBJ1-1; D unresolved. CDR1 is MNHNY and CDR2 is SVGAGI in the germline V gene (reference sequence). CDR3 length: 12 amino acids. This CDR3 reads CASSAPSSGLLF. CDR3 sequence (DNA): TGTGCCAGCAGTGCGCCATCCTCCGGGTTGCTCTTT.

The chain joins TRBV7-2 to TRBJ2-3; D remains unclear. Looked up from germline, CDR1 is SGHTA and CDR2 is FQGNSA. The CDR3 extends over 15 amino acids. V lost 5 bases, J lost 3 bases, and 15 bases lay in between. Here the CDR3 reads CASSRLLAGTDTQYF. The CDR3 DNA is TGTGCCAGCAGCAGACTGCTCGCCGGGACAGATACGCAGTATTTT.

The CDR3 DNA follows: TGTGCCAGCAGTTTGACAAAGAACACTGAAGCTTTCTTT. Its protein is CASSLTKNTEAFF. The chain uses TRBV27 and TRBJ1-1; D uncertain. Germline-derived CDR1 and CDR2 are MNHEY and SMNVEV (reference sequence). Trimming left V 3 bases short and J 1 base short, with 6 bases between. This CDR3 is 13 amino acids long.

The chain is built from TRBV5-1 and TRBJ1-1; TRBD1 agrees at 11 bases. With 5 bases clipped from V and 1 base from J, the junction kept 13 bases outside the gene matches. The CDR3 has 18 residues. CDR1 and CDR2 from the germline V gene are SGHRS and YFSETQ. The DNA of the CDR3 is TGCGCCAGCAGACCCAGGACAGGGGGCTTCGAGCCGAACACTGAAGCTTTCTTT. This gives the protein CASRPRTGGFEPNTEAFF.

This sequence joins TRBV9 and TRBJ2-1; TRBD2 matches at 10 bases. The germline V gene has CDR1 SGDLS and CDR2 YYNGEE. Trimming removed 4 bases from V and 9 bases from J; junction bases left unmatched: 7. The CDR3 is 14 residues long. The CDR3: CASSPPSGRSEQFF. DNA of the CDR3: TGTGCCAGCAGCCCCCCTAGCGGGAGAAGTGAGCAGTTCTTC. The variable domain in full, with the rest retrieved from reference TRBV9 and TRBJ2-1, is DSGVTQTPKHLITATGQRVTLRCSPRSGDLSVYWYQQSLDQGLQFLIQYYNGEERAKGNILERFSAQQFPDLHSELNLSSLELGDSALYFCASSPPSGRSEQFFGPGTRLTVL.

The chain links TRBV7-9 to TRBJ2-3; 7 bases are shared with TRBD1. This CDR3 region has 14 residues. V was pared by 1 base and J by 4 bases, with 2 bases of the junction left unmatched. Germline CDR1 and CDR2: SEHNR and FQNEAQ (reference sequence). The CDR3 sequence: CASSLDQGADTQYF. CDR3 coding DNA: TGTGCCAGCAGCTTAGATCAGGGGGCAGATACGCAGTATTTT. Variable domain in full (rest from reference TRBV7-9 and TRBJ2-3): DTGVSQNPRHKITKRGQNVTFRCDPISEHNRLYWYRQTLGQGPEFLTYFQNEAQLEKSRLLSDRFSAERPKGSFSTLEIQRTEQGDSAMYLCASSLDQGADTQYFGPGTRLTVL.

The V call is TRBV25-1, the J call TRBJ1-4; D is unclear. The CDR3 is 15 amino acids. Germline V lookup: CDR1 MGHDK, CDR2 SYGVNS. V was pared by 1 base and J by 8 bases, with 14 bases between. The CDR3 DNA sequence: TGTGCCAGCAGTGAATGGCGAGGACTTGGCGAAAAACTGTTTTTT. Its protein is CASSEWRGLGEKLFF.

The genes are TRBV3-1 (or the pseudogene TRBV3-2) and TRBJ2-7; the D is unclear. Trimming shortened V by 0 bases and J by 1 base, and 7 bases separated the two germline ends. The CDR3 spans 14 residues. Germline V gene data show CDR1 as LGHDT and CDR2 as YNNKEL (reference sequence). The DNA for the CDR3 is TGTGCCAGCAGCCAAGAACCACAGTCCTACGAGCAGTACTTC. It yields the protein CASSQEPQSYEQYF.

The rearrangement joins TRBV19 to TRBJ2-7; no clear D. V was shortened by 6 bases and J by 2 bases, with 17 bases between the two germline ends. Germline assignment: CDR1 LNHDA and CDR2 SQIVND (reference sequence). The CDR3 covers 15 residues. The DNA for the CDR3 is TGTGCCAGTAGCCCTGTTGAGGCCGGAGCCTACGAGCAGTACTTC. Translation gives CASSPVEAGAYEQYF.

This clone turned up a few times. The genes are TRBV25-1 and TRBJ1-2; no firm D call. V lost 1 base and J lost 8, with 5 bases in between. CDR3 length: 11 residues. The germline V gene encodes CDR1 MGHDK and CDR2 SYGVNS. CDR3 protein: CASSEFAGYTF. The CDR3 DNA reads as TGTGCCAGCAGTGAATTTGCCGGCTACACCTTC.

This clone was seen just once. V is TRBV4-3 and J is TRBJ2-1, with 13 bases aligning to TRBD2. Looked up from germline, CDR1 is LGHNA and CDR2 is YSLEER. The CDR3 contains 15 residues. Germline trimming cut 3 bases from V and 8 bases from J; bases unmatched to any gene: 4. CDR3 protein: CASSQGLAGIYEQFF. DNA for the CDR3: TGCGCCAGCAGCCAGGGACTAGCGGGAATCTATGAGCAGTTCTTC.

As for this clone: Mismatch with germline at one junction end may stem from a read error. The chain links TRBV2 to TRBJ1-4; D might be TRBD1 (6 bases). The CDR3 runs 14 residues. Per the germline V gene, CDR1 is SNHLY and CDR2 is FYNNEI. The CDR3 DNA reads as TGTGCCAGCAGCGAAGGGGGGCTGATCCGAAAACTGTTTTTT. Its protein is CASSEGGLIRKLFF. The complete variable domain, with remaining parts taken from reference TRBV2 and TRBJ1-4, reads EPEVTQTPSHQVTQMGQEVILRCVPISNHLYFYWYRQILGQKVEFLVSFYNNEISEKSEIFDDQFSVERPDGSNFTLKIRSTKLEDSAMYFCASSEGGLIRKLFFGSGTQLSVL.

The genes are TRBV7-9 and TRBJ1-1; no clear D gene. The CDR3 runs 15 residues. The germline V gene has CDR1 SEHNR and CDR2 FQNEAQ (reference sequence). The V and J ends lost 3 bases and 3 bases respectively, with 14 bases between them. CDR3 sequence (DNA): TGTGCCAGCAGCTTTGGTATCGGCACAGACACTGAAGCTTTCTTT. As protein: CASSFGIGTDTEAFF.

CDR3 in DNA: TGTGCCAGCAGCAATCTGGTATCCATGAACACTGAAGCTTTCTTT. Translated, it gives CASSNLVSMNTEAFF. The chain combines TRBV28 with TRBJ1-1; D gene ambiguous. V was trimmed by 6 bases and J by 0 bases, leaving 14 bases between them. The CDR3 covers 15 residues. Germline V gives CDR1 MDHEN, CDR2 SYDVKM.

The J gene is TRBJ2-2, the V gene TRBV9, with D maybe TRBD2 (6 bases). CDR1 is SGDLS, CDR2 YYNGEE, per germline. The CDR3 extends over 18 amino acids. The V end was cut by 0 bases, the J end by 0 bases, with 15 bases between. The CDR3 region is CASSVGGLGLPNTGELFF. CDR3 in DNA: TGTGCCAGCAGCGTAGGGGGTTTGGGACTTCCGAACACCGGGGAGCTGTTTTTT.

The CDR3 region is CASTPGAQSQPQHF. The CDR3 bases are TGTGCCAGCACCCCAGGGGCTCAGAGTCAGCCCCAGCATTTT. The chain employs TRBV6-2 or TRBV6-3 and TRBJ1-5, with a tentative D call TRBD1 (6 bases). The CDR3 length is 14 residues. Per the germline V gene, CDR1 is MNHEY and CDR2 is SVGEGT. V was shortened by 7 bases and J by 6 bases, with 16 bases between the two germline ends.

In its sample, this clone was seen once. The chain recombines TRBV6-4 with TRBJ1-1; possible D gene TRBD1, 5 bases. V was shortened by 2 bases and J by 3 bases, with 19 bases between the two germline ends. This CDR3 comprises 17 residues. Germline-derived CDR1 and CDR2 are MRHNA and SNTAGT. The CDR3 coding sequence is TGTGCCAGCAGTGACCCCCTTTTTGGCACGGGGGACACTGAAGCTTTCTTT. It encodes CASSDPLFGTGDTEAFF.

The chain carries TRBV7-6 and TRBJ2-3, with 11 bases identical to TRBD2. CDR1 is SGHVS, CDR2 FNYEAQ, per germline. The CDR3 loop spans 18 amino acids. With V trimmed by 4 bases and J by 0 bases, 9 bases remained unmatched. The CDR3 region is CASSSLAGGTSSTDTQYF. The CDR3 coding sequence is TGTGCCAGCAGCTCTCTAGCGGGGGGAACCTCTAGCACAGATACGCAGTATTTT.